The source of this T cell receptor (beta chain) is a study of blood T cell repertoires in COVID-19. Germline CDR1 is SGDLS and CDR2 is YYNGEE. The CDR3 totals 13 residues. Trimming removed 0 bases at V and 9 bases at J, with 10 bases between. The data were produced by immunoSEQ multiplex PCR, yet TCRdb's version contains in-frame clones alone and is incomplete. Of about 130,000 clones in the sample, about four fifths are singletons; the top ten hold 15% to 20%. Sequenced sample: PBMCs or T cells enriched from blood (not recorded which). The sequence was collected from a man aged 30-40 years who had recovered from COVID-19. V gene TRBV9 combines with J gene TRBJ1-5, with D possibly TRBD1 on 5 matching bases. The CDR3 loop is CASSVEGNGPQHF. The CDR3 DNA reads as TGTGCCAGCAGCGTAGAGGGGAATGGGCCCCAGCATTTT.